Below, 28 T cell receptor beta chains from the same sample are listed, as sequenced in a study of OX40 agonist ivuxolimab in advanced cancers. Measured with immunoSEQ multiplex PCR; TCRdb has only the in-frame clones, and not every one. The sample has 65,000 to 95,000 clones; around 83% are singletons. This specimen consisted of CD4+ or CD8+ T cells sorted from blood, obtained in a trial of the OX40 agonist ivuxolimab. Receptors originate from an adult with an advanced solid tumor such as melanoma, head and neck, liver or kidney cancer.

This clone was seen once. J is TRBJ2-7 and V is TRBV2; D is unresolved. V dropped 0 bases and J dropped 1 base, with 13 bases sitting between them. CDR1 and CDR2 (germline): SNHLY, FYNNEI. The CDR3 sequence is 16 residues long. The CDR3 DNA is TGTGCCAGCAGTGAAGCGCTGGGTTCTTATTCCTACGAGCAGTACTTC. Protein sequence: CASSEALGSYSYEQYF. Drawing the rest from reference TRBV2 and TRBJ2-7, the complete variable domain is EPEVTQTPSHQVTQMGQEVILRCVPISNHLYFYWYRQILGQKVEFLVSFYNNEISEKSEIFDDQFSVERPDGSNFTLKIRSTKLEDSAMYFCASSEALGSYSYEQYFGPGTRLTVT.

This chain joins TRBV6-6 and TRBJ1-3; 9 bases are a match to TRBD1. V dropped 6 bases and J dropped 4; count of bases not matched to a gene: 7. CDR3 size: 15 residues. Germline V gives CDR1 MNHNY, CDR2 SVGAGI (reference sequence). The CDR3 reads CASSLGQGAGNTIYF. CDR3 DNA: TGTGCCAGCAGCCTGGGACAGGGAGCAGGAAACACCATATATTTT.

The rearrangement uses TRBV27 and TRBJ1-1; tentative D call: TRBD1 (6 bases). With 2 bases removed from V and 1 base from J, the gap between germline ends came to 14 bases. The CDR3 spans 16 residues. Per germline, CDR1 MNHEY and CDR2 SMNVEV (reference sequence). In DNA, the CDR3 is TGTGCCAGCAGTTTACAGGGGTTTAGTGAGAACACTGAAGCTTTCTTT. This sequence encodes CASSLQGFSENTEAFF.

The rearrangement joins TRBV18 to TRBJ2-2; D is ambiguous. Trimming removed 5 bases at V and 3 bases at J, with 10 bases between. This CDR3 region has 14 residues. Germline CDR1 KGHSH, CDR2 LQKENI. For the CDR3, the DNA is TGTGCCAGCTCATCCCCGATCCACACCGGGGAGCTGTTTTTT. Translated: CASSSPIHTGELFF.

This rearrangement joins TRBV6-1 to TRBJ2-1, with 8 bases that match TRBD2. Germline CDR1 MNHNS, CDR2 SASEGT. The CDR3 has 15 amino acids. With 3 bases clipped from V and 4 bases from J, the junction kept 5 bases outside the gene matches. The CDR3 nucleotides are TGTGCCAGCAGTGAGGCTAGCGGGCCTTACAATGAGCAGTTCTTC. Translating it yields CASSEASGPYNEQFF.

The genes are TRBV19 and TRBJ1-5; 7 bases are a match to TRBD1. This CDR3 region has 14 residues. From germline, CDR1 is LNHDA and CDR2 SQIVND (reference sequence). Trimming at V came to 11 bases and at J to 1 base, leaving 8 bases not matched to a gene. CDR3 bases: TGTGCCTCCAGTCAGGGGGTCAGCAATCAGCCCCAGCATTTT. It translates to CASSQGVSNQPQHF.

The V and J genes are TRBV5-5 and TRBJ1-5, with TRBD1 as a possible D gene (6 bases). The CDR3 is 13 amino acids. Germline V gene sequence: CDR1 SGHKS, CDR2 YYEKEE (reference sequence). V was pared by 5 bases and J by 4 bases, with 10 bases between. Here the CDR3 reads CASRGGQNQPQHF. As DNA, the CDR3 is TGTGCCAGCAGGGGGGGACAAAATCAGCCCCAGCATTTT.

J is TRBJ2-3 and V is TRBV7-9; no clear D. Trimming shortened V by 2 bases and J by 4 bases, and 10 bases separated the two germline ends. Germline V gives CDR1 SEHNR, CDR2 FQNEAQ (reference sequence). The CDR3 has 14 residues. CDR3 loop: CASSLRARADTQYF. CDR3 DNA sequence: TGTGCCAGCAGCTTAAGGGCTCGCGCAGATACGCAGTATTTT.

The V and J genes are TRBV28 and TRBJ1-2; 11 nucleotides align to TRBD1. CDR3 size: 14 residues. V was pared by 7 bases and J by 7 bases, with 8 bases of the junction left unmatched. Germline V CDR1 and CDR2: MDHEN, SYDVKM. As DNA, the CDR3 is TGTGCCAGCAACCCCCGGGACAGGGGGACTGGCTACACCTTC. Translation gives CASNPRDRGTGYTF.

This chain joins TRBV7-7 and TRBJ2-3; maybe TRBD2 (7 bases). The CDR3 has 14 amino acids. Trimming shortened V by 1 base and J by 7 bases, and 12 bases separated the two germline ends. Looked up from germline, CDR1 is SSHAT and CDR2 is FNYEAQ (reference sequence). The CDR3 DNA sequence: TGTGCCAGCAGCTTAGGGGGGGGCCAAAATACGCAGTATTTT. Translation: CASSLGGGQNTQYF.

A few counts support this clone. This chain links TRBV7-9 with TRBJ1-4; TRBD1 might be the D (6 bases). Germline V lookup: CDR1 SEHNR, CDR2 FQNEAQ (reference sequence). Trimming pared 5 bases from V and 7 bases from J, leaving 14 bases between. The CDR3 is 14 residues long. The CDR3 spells CASSRRQGSEKLFF. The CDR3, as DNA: TGTGCCAGCAGCCGTCGCCAGGGGAGTGAAAAACTGTTTTTT.

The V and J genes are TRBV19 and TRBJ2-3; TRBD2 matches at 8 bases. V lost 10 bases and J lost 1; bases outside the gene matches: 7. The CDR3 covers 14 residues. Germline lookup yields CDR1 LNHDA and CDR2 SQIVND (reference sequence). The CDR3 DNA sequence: TGTGCCACTCGGACTAGCCCCGGCACAGATACGCAGTATTTT. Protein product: CATRTSPGTDTQYF.

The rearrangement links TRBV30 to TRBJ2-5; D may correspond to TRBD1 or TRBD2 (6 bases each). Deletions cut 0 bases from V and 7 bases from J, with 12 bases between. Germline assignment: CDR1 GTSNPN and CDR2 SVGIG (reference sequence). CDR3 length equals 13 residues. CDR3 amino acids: CAWSVSGGGTQYF. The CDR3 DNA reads TGTGCCTGGAGTGTTAGCGGAGGGGGGACCCAGTACTTC. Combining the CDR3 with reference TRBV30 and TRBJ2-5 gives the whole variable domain SQTIHQWPATLVQPVGSPLSLECTVEGTSNPNLYWYRQAAGRGLQLLFYSVGIGQISSEVPQNLSASRPQDRQFILSSKKLLLSDSGFYLCAWSVSGGGTQYFGPGTRLLVL.

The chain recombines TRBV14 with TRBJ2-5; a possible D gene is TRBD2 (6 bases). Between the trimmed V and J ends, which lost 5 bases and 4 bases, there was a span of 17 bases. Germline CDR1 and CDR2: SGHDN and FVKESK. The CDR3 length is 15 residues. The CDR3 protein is CASSSPTRRGETQYF. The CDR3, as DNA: TGTGCCAGCAGCTCCCCAACGAGGAGGGGAGAGACCCAGTACTTC.

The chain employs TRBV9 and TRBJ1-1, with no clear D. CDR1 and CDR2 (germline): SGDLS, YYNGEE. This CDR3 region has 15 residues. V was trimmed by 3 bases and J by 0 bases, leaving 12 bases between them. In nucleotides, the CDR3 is TGTGCCAGCAGCGCACGGTGGGGTATGAACACTGAAGCTTTCTTT. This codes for CASSARWGMNTEAFF.

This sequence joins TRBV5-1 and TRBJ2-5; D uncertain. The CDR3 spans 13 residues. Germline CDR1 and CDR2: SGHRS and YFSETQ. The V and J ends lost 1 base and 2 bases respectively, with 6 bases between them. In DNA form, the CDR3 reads TGCGCCAGCAGCTTGAGGCAGCAAGAGACCCAGTACTTC. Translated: CASSLRQQETQYF.

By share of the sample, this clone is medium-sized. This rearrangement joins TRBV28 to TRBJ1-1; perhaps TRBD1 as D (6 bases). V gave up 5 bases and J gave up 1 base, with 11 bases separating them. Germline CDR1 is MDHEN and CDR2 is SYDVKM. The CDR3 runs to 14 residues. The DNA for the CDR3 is TGTGCCAGCAGTACGATACAGGGGAACACTGAAGCTTTCTTT. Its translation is CASSTIQGNTEAFF. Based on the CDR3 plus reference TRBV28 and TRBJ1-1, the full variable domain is DVKVTQSSRYLVKRTGEKVFLECVQDMDHENMFWYRQDPGLGLRLIYFSYDVKMKEKGDIPEGYSVSREKKERFSLILESASTNQTSMYLCASSTIQGNTEAFFGQGTRLTVV.

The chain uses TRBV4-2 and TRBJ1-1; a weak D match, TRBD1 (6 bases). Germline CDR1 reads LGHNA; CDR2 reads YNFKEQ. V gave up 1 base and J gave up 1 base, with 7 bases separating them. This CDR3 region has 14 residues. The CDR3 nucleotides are TGTGCCAGCAGCCAAGGAGGGGGGAACACTGAAGCTTTCTTT. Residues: CASSQGGGNTEAFF.

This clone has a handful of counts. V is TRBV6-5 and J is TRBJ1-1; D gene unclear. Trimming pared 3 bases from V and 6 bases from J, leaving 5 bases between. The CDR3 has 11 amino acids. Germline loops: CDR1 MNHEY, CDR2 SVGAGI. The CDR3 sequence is CASSYVAEAFF. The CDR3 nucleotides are TGTGCCAGCAGTTATGTAGCTGAAGCTTTCTTT.

Here the CDR3 reads CASSLEQGGEQFF. CDR3 bases: TGTGCCAGCAGCTTAGAACAGGGGGGTGAGCAGTTCTTC. The J gene is TRBJ2-1, the V gene TRBV7-2, with 8 bases lining up with TRBD1. J gave up 9 bases and V 1 base, and 2 bases lay outside the gene matches. This CDR3 has 13 residues. CDR1 and CDR2 from the germline V gene are SGHTA and FQGNSA. Using reference TRBV7-2 and TRBJ2-1 for the parts outside the CDR3, the full variable domain is GAGVSQSPSNKVTEKGKDVELRCDPISGHTALYWYRQSLGQGLEFLIYFQGNSAPDKSGLPSDRFSAERTGGSVSTLTIQRTQQEDSAVYLCASSLEQGGEQFFGPGTRLTVL.

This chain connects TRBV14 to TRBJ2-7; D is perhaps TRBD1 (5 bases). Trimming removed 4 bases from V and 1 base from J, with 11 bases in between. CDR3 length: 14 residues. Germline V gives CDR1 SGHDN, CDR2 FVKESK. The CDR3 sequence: CASSPRERSYEQYF. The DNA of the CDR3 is TGTGCCAGCAGCCCCAGGGAAAGGTCCTACGAGCAGTACTTC.

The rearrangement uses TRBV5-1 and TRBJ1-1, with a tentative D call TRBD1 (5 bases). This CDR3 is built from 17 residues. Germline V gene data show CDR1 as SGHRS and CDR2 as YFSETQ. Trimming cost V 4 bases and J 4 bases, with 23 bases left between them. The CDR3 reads CASSLGPRGGVSTEAFF. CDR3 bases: TGCGCCAGCAGCCTCGGCCCTAGGGGCGGGGTGAGCACTGAAGCTTTCTTT.

The CDR3 sequence: CASRSVGAGGEQFF. Written as DNA, the CDR3 is TGCGCCAGCAGGTCAGTAGGGGCTGGGGGTGAGCAGTTCTTC. The rearrangement uses TRBV4-1 and TRBJ2-1; D could derive from TRBD1 or TRBD2 (5 bases each). V was clipped by 6 bases and J by 9 bases, with 18 bases between them. Germline V CDR1 and CDR2: MGHRA, YSYEKL. CDR3 length: 14 amino acids.

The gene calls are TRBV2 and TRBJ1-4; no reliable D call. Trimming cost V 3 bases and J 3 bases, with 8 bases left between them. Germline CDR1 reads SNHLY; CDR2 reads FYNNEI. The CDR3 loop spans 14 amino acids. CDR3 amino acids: CASSEGVANEKLFF. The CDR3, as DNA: TGTGCCAGCAGTGAGGGTGTTGCTAATGAAAAACTGTTTTTT.

CDR3 sequence (DNA): TGTGCCAGCAGTTTTACGGATTCTGGACAGCCCCAGCATTTT. It specifies CASSFTDSGQPQHF. This chain joins TRBV6-5 and TRBJ1-5, with no clear D. There are 14 residues in the CDR3. Germline values: CDR1 MNHEY, CDR2 SVGAGI. Trimming pared 4 bases from V and 7 bases from J, leaving 14 bases between.

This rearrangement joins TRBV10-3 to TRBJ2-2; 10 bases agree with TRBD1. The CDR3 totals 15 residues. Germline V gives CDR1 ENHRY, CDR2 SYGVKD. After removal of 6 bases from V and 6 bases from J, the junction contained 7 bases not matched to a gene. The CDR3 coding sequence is TGTGCCATCAGAAAGAAAGGACAGGGGGCCGGGGAGCTGTTTTTT. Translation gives CAIRKKGQGAGELFF.

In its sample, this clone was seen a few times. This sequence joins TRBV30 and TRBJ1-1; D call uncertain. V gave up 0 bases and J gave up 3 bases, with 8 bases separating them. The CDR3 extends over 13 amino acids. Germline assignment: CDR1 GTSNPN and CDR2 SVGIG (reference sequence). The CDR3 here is CAWSVHGYTEAFF. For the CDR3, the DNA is TGTGCCTGGAGTGTACACGGTTACACTGAAGCTTTCTTT.

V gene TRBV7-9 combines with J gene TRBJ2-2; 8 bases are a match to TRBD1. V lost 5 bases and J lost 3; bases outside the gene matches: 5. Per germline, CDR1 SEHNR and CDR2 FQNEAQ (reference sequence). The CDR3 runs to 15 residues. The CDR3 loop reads CASSPGTGHTGELFF. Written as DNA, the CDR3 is TGTGCCAGCAGCCCCGGGACAGGCCACACCGGGGAGCTGTTTTTT.